This TCR beta chain stems from a study of T-cell reconstitution after alpha-beta-depleted transplantation in children. As for this clonotype: As yet, its antigen is unknown.

J gave up 14 bases and V 4 bases, and 8 bases lay outside the gene matches. The CDR3 totals 13 residues. The germline V gene has CDR1 LNHDA and CDR2 SQIVND (reference sequence). Researchers prepared the TCRbeta library using unique molecular identifiers, the study reports. Via MiXCR, TCRdb re-called the PCR reads, giving one row per CDR3 protein. The sample holds about 300,000 distinct CDR3 sequences, about 9.5% seen once. Overall study results and limits: TCRbeta diversity was high at day 60 in some patients (a result of surviving recipient T cells and thymic progenitors).

The source material was PBMCs, sampled before TCRalphabeta/CD19-depleted stem cell transplant. This TCR derives from a boy in the first two years of life with acute myeloid leukemia, due to receive a stem cell transplant. V usage is TRBV19 and J usage is TRBJ2-1; TRBD1 matches 10 bases. CDR3 in amino acids: CASSKRQGAREFF. CDR3 DNA: TGTGCCAGTAGTAAAAGACAGGGGGCAAGGGAGTTCTTC.